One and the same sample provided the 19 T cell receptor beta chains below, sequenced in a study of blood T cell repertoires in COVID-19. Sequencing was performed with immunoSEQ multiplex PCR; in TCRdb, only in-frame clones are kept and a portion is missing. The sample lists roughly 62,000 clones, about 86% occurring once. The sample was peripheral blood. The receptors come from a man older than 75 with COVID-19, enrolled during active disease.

The CDR3 spells CASSYSLGGTEAFF. DNA of the CDR3: TGTGCCAGCAGTTACTCTTTGGGGGGGACTGAAGCTTTCTTT. V usage is TRBV6-2 or TRBV6-3 and J usage is TRBJ1-1; maybe TRBD1 (5 bases). The germline V gene has CDR1 MNHEY and CDR2 SVGEGT. Trimming shortened V by 0 bases and J by 5 bases, and 10 bases separated the two germline ends. The CDR3 is made up of 14 amino acids.

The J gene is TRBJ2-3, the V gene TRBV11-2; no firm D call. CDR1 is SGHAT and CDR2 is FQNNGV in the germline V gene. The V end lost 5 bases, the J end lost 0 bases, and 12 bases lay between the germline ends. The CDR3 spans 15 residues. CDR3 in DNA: TGTGCCAGCAGCCTCCGACACCCTAGCACAGATACGCAGTATTTT. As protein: CASSLRHPSTDTQYF.

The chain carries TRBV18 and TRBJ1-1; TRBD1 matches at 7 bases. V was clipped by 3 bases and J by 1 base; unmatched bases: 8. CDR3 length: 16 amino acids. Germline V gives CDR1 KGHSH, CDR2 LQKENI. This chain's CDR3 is CASSPEGARRNTEAFF. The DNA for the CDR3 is TGTGCCAGCTCACCGGAGGGGGCCCGAAGGAACACTGAAGCTTTCTTT.

The CDR3 region has the DNA TGTGCCAGCAGCTCCTCTAGCGGGGGGTCGGGGAGGCAGTTCTTC. Translation: CASSSSSGGSGRQFF. V usage is TRBV11-3 and J usage is TRBJ2-1; 11 positions agree with TRBD2. The V gene's germline CDR1 is SGHNT and CDR2 YENEEA. V was pared by 4 bases and J by 12 bases, with 11 bases of the junction left unmatched. The CDR3 length is 15 residues. Looking up the rest from reference TRBV11-3 and TRBJ2-1 gives the full variable domain: EAGVVQSPRYKIIEKKQPVAFWCNPISGHNTLYWYLQNLGQGPELLIRYENEEAVDDSQLPKDRFSAERLKGVDSTLKIQPAELGDSAVYLCASSSSSGGSGRQFFGPGTRLTVL.

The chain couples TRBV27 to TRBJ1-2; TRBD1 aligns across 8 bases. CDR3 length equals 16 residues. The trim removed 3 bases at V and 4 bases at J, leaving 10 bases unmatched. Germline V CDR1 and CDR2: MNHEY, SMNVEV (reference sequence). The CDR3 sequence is CASSFRTGMVVYGYTF. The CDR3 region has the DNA TGTGCCAGCAGTTTCAGGACAGGGATGGTCGTCTATGGCTACACCTTC.

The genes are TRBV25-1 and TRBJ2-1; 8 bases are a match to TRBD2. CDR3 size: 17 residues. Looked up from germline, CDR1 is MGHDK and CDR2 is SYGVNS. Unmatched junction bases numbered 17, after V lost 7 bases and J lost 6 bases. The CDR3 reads CASTDGVAGGIGNEQFF. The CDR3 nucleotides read TGTGCCAGCACCGATGGAGTGGCGGGAGGAATCGGCAATGAGCAGTTCTTC. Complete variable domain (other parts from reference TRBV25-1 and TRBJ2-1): EADIYQTPRYLVIGTGKKITLECSQTMGHDKMYWYQQDPGMELHLIHYSYGVNSTEKGDLSSESTVSRIRTEHFPLTLESARPSHTSQYLCASTDGVAGGIGNEQFFGPGTRLTVL.

The CDR3 is CASSLSGVTDTQYF. CDR3 DNA: TGTGCCAGCAGCTTAAGCGGGGTGACAGATACGCAGTATTTT. This chain uses TRBV7-3 with TRBJ2-3; D perhaps matches TRBD2 (6 bases). The CDR3 sequence is 14 residues long. With 1 base removed from V and 3 bases from J, the gap between germline ends came to 8 bases. Germline V gene data show CDR1 as SGHTA and CDR2 as FQGTGA.

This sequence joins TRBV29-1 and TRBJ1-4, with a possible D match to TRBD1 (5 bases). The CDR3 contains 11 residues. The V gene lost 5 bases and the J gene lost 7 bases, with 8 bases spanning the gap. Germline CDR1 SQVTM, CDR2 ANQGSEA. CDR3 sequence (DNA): TGCAGCGTTCCCGGGGGTGAAAAACTGTTTTTT. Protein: CSVPGGEKLFF.

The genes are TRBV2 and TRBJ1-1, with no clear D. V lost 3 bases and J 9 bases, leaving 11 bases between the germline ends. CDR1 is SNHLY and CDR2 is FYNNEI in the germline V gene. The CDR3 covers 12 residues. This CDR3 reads CASSEVESKAFF. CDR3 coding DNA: TGTGCCAGCAGTGAGGTCGAGTCCAAAGCTTTCTTT.

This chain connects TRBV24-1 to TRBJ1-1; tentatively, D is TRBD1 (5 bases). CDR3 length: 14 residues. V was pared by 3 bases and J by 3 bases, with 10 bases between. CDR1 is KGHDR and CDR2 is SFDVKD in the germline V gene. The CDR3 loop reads CATSDGARDTEAFF. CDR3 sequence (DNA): TGTGCCACCAGTGATGGGGCCAGGGACACTGAAGCTTTCTTT.

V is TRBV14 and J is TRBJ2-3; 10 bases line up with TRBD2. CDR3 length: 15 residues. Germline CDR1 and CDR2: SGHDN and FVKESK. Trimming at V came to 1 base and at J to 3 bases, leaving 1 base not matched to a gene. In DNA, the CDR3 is TGTGCCAGCAGCCAAGGGGGACTAGCGACAGATACGCAGTATTTT. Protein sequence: CASSQGGLATDTQYF.

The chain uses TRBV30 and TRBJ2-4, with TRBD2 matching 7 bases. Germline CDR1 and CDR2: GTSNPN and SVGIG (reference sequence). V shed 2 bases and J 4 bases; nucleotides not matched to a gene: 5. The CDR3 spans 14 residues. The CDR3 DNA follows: TGTGCCTGGAGTAAGGGAGGGGAGAAAAACATTCAGTACTTC. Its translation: CAWSKGGEKNIQYF.

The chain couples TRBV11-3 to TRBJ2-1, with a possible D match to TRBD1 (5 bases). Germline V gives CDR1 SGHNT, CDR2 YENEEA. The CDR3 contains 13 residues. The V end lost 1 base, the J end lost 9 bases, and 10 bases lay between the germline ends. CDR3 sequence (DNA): TGTGCCAGCAGCTTAGGCGCTAGGGGTGAGCAGTTCTTC. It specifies CASSLGARGEQFF.

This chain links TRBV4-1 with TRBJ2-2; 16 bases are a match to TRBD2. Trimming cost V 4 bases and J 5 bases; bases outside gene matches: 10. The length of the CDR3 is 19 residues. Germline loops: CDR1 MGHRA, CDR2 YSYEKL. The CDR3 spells CASSPMGLAGGAYTGELFF. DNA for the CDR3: TGCGCCAGCAGCCCGATGGGACTAGCGGGAGGGGCGTATACCGGGGAGCTGTTTTTT.

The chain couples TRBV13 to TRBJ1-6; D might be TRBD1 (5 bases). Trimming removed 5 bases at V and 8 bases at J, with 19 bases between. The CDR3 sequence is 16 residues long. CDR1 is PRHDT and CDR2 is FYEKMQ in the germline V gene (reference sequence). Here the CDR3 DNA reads TGTGCCAGCAGCGATAAGAAGGCAGGGATTTATTCACCCCTCCACTTT. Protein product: CASSDKKAGIYSPLHF.

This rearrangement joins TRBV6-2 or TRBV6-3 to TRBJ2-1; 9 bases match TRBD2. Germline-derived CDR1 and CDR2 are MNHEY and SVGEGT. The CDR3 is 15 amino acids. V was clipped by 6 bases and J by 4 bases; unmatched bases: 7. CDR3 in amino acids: CASSFLAGPYNEQFF. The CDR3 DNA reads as TGTGCCAGCAGCTTTCTAGCGGGACCGTACAATGAGCAGTTCTTC.

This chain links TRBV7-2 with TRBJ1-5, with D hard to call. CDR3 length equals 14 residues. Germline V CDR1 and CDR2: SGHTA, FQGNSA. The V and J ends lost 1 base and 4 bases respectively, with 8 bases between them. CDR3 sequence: CASSLDSGNQPQHF. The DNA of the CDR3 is TGTGCCAGCAGCTTAGATAGCGGAAATCAGCCCCAGCATTTT. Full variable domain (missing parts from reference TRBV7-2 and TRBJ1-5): GAGVSQSPSNKVTEKGKDVELRCDPISGHTALYWYRQSLGQGLEFLIYFQGNSAPDKSGLPSDRFSAERTGGSVSTLTIQRTQQEDSAVYLCASSLDSGNQPQHFGDGTRLSIL.

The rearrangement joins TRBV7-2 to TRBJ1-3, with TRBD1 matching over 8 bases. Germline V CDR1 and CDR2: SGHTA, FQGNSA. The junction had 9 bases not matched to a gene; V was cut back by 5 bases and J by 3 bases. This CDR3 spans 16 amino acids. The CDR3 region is CASSPGQGRGGNTIYF. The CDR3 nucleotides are TGTGCCAGCAGCCCAGGACAGGGTAGAGGTGGAAACACCATATATTTT.

CDR3 protein: CASSYAGGPQETQYF. The CDR3 DNA reads as TGTGCCAGCAGTTACGCGGGGGGGCCCCAAGAGACCCAGTACTTC. The V gene is TRBV6-5, the J gene TRBJ2-5; 9 bases align to TRBD2. The V and J ends lost 2 bases and 1 base, in that order; junction bases with no gene match: 2. Germline CDR1 reads MNHEY; CDR2 reads SVGAGI. The CDR3 is 15 residues long.